Shown below are 10 T cell receptor beta chains from a single sample sequenced in a study of regulatory T cells in long-lasting Graves disease. Noted time point: persistent/refractory GD, antithyroid drugs over 5 years with positive TRAb. RNA extracted from PBMCs served as the sequencing template. Libraries of TCR beta came from iRepertoire HTBI primers plus Arm-PCR of CDR3 regions. TCRdb independently ran MiXCR on the multiplex PCR reads; one entry per CDR3 protein. The repertoire holds almost 350,000 distinct CDR3 sequences, with about 19% as singletons. Sequencing used peripheral blood mononuclear cells (PBMCs), obtained when the disease was refractory, from a patient treated with antithyroid drugs. Source of these receptors: a female donor with Graves disease.

This clonotype was observed a few times. The rearrangement uses TRBV18 and TRBJ2-1, with D unclear. The CDR3 runs 14 residues. V lost 1 base to trimming and J lost 3 bases, with 7 bases between them. CDR1 and CDR2 (germline): KGHSH, LQKENI. CDR3 loop: CASSPRDNYNEQFF. CDR3 nucleotides: TGTGCCAGCTCACCACGTGACAACTACAATGAGCAGTTCTTC.

This clonotype has ten or more counts. This chain links TRBV6-1 with TRBJ1-2; D remains unclear. Germline V gives CDR1 MNHNS, CDR2 SASEGT. This CDR3 region has 14 residues. The ends were cut back, 4 bases at V and 0 bases at J, with 9 bases in the middle. DNA of the CDR3: TGTGCCAGCAGTGTCCGGTCCGCTAACTATGGCTACACCTTC. Protein product: CASSVRSANYGYTF.

This clonotype was detected many times. This chain joins TRBV5-1 and TRBJ2-4; D is undetermined. Germline CDR1 SGHRS, CDR2 YFSETQ. This CDR3 spans 11 amino acids. Trimming removed 0 bases at V and 8 bases at J, with 3 bases between. The CDR3, as DNA: TGCGCCAGCAGCTTGGGGGACATTCAGTACTTC. Its translation is CASSLGDIQYF.

This CDR3 is CASLTGQHNTEAFF. As DNA, the CDR3 is TGTGCCAGCTTAACCGGCCAGCATAACACTGAAGCTTTCTTT. This chain links TRBV11-3 with TRBJ1-1, with D uncertain. The CDR3 contains 14 residues. V was pared by 8 bases and J by 2 bases, with 15 bases between. Germline assignment: CDR1 SGHNT and CDR2 YENEEA.

This clonotype has just a few counts. CDR3: CASSRRQANTGELFF. The DNA of the CDR3 is TGCGCCAGCAGTCGACGACAGGCAAACACCGGGGAGCTGTTTTTT. The chain combines TRBV5-1 with TRBJ2-2; weak D call: TRBD1 (6 bases). The CDR3 totals 15 residues. Germline-derived CDR1 and CDR2 are SGHRS and YFSETQ. V was cut by 5 bases and J by 2 bases, with 13 bases left in between.

The chain employs TRBV6-1 and TRBJ1-5; no clear D. Trimming removed 6 bases at V and 0 bases at J, with 12 bases between. Germline V gives CDR1 MNHNS, CDR2 SASEGT. CDR3 size: 15 residues. CDR3 protein: CASSTEIYSNQPQHF. The CDR3, as DNA: TGTGCCAGCAGCACAGAAATCTATAGCAATCAGCCCCAGCATTTT.

This clonotype came up many times. The CDR3 protein is CASSPGIETQYF. The CDR3 nucleotides read TGTGCCAGCAGTCCCGGAATAGAGACCCAGTACTTC. The chain is built from TRBV28 and TRBJ2-5; D is undetermined. Deletions cut 5 bases from V and 4 bases from J, with 8 bases between. The CDR3 is 12 amino acids. Germline CDR1 and CDR2: MDHEN and SYDVKM. The complete variable domain, with remaining parts taken from reference TRBV28 and TRBJ2-5, reads DVKVTQSSRYLVKRTGEKVFLECVQDMDHENMFWYRQDPGLGLRLIYFSYDVKMKEKGDIPEGYSVSREKKERFSLILESASTNQTSMYLCASSPGIETQYFGPGTRLLVL.

This clonotype showed up just a few times. This chain uses TRBV3-1 with TRBJ1-6, with unresolved D. The CDR3 is 13 residues long. Trimming took 3 bases from V and 10 from J, leaving 10 bases between them. In germline, CDR1 is LGHDT, CDR2 YNNKEL (reference sequence). DNA of the CDR3: TGTGCCAGCAGCCACGGACGTGACTCACCCCTCCACTTT. Translating it yields CASSHGRDSPLHF.

This clonotype was counted a few times. The V and J genes are TRBV6-2 or TRBV6-3 and TRBJ1-1; D not resolved. CDR1 MNHEY and CDR2 SVGEGT come from the germline V gene. The V end lost 1 base, the J end lost 0 bases, and 9 bases lay between the germline ends. There are 15 residues in the CDR3. DNA for the CDR3: TGTGCCAGCAGTTACTTAAGGGAACTGAACACTGAAGCTTTCTTT. Its translation is CASSYLRELNTEAFF.

This clonotype was detected a few times. The rearrangement joins TRBV7-9 to TRBJ2-2, with D perhaps matching TRBD1 or TRBD2 (5 bases each). In germline, CDR1 is SEHNR, CDR2 FQNEAQ (reference sequence). This CDR3 has 15 amino acids. The ends were cut back, 1 base at V and 1 base at J, with 7 bases in the middle. DNA of the CDR3: TGTGCCAGCAGCTTAGGGGACGGGAACACCGGGGAGCTGTTTTTT. Protein: CASSLGDGNTGELFF.